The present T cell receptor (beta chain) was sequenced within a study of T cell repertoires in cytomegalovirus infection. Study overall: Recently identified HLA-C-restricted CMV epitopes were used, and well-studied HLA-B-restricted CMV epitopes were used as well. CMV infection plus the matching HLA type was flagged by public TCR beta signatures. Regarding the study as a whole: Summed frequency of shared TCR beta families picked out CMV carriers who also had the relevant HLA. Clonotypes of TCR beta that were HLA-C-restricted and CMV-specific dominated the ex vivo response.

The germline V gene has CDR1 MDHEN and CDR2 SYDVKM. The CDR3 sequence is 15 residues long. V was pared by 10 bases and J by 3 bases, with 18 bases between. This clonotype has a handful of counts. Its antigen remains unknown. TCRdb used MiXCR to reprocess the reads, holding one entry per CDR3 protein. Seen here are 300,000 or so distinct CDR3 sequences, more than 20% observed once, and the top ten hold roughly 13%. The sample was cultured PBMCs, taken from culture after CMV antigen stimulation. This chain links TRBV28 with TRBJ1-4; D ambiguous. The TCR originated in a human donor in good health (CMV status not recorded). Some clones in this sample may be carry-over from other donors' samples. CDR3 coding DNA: TGTGCCACCAGAGGTGGGCGGAGGGCTAATGAAAAACTGTTTTTT. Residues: CATRGGRRANEKLFF.